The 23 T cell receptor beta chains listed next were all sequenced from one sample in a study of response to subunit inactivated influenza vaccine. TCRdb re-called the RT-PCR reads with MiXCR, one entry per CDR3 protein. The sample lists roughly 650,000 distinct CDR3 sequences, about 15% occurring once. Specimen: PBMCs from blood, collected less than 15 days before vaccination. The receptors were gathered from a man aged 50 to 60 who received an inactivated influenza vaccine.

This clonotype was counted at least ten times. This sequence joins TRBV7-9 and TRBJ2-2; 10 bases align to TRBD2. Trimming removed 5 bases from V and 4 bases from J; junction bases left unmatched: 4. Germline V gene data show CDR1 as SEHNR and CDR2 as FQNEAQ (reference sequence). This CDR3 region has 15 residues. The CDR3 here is CASSPERGGTGELFF. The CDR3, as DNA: TGTGCCAGCAGCCCGGAGCGGGGGGGCACCGGGGAGCTGTTTTTT.

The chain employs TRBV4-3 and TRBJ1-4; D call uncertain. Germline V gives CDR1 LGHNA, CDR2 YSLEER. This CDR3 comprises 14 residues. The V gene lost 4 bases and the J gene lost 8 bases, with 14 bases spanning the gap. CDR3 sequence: CASSPVIFQEKLFF. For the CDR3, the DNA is TGCGCCAGCAGCCCGGTAATCTTTCAGGAAAAACTGTTTTTT.

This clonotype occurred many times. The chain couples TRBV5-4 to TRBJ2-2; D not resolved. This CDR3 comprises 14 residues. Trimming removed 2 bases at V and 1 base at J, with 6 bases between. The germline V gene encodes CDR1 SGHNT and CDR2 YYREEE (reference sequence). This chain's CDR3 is CASSFGVNTGELFF. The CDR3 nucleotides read TGTGCCAGCAGCTTTGGGGTGAACACCGGGGAGCTGTTTTTT.

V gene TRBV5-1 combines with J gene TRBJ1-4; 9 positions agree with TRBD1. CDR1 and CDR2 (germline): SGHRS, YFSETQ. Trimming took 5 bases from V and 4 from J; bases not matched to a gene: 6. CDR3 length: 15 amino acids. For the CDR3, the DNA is TGCGCCAGCAGGCAAACAGGGGGCGTTAATGAAAAACTGTTTTTT. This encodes CASRQTGGVNEKLFF.

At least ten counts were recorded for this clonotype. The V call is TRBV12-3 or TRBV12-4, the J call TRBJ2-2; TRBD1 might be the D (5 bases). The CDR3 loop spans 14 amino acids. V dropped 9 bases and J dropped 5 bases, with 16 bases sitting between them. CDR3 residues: CASAPDISTGELFF. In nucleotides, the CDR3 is TGTGCCAGTGCACCGGACATTTCGACCGGGGAGCTGTTTTTT.

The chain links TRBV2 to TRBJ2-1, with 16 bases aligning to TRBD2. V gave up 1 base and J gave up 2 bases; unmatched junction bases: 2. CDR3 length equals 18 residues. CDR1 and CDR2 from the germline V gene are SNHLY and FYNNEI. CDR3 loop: CASSEVGLAGGPYNEQFF. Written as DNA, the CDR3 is TGTGCCAGCAGTGAAGTGGGACTAGCGGGGGGGCCCTACAATGAGCAGTTCTTC.

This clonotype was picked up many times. The CDR3 DNA reads as TGCAGTGCTAGATTTTCCGGGACTATACCCTACGAGCAGTACTTC. It specifies CSARFSGTIPYEQYF. The V and J genes are TRBV20-1 and TRBJ2-7; 7 positions match TRBD2. CDR1 DFQATT and CDR2 SNEGSKA come from the germline V gene (reference sequence). There are 15 residues in the CDR3. V was pared by 2 bases and J by 2 bases, with 9 bases of the junction left unmatched.

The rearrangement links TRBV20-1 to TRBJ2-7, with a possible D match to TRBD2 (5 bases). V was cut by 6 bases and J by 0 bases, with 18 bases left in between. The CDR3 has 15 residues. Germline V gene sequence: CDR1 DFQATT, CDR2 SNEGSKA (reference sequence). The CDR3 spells CSAGSSHSSSYEQYF. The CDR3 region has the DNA TGCAGTGCGGGGAGCAGCCACTCAAGCTCCTACGAGCAGTACTTC.

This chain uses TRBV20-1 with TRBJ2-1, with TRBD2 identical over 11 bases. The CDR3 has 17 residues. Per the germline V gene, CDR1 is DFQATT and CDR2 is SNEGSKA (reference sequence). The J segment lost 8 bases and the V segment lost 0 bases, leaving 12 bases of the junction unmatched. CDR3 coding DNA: TGCAGTGCTAGAGACCCAATAACTAGCGGGGGAGGGTATGAGCAGTTCTTC. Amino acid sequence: CSARDPITSGGGYEQFF.

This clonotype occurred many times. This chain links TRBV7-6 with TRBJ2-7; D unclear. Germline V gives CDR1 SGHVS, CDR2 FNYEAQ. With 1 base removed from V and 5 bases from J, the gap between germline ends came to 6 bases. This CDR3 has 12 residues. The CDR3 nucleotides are TGTGCCAGCAGCTTAGTGTCTCACGAGCAGTACTTC. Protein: CASSLVSHEQYF.

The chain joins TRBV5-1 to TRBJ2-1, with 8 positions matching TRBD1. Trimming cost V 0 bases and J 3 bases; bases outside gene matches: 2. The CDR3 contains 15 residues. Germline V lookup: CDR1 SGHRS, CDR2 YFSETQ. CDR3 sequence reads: CASSLDGTGYNEQFF. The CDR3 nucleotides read TGCGCCAGCAGCTTGGATGGGACAGGCTACAATGAGCAGTTCTTC.

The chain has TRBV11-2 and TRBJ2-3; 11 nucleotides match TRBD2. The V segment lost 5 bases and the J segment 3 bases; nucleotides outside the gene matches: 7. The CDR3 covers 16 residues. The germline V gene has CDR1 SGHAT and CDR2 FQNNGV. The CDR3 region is CASSLGLAVRTDTQYF. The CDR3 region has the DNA TGTGCCAGCAGCCTGGGACTAGCGGTGAGAACAGATACGCAGTATTTT.

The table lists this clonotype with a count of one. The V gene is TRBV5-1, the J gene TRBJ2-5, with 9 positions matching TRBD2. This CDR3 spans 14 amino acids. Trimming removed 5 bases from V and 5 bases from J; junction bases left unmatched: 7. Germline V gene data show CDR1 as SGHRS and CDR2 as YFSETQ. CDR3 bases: TGCGCCAGCAGTGGGGCGGGAGGGCAGGAGACCCAGTACTTC. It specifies CASSGAGGQETQYF.

CDR3 DNA: TGCAGCGTTGGGGGACTATCCTTAACGGGGAACATTCAGTACTTC. Protein product: CSVGGLSLTGNIQYF. The chain combines TRBV29-1 with TRBJ2-4; 7 bases align to TRBD2. V lost 4 bases and J lost 7; bases outside the gene matches: 13. The CDR3 is 15 amino acids. The V gene's germline CDR1 is SQVTM and CDR2 ANQGSEA.

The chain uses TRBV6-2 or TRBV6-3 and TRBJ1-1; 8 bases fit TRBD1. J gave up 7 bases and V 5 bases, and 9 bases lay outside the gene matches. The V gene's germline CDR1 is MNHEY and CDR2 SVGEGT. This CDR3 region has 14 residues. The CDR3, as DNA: TGTGCCAGCAGTCAACAGGGGGTCATGGGTGAAGCTTTCTTT. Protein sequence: CASSQQGVMGEAFF.

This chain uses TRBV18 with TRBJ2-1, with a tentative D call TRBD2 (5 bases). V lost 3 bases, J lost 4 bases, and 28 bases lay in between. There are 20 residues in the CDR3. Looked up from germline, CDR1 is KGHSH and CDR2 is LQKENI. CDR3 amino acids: CASSPYTLGGEGEIYNEQFF. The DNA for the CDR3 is TGTGCCAGCTCACCCTATACTCTAGGCGGCGAGGGAGAAATTTACAATGAGCAGTTCTTC.

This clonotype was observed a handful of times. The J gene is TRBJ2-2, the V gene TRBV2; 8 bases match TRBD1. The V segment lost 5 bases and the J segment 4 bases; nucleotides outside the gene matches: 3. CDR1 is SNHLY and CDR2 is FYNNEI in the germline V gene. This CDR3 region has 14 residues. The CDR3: CASSSQGVTGELFF. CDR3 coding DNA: TGTGCCAGCAGTTCACAGGGGGTCACCGGGGAGCTGTTTTTT.

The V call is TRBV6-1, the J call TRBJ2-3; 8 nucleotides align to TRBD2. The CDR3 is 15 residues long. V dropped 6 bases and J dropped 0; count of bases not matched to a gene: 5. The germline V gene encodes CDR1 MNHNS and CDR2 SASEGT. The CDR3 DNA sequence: TGTGCCAGCAGGTTGAGCGGGAGAAGCACAGATACGCAGTATTTT. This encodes CASRLSGRSTDTQYF.

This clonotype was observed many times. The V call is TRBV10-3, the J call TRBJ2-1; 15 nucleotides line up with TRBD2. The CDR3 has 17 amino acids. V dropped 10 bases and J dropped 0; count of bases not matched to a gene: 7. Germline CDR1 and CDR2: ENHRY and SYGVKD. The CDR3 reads CATSGLAGGSSYNEQFF. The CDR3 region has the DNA TGTGCCACCTCGGGACTAGCGGGAGGAAGCTCCTACAATGAGCAGTTCTTC.

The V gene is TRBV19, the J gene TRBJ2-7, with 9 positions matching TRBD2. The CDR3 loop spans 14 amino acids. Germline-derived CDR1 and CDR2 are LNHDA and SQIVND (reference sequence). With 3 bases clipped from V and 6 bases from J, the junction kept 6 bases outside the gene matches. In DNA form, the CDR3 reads TGTGCCAGTAGTATTGATAGCGGGAGAAGCGAGCAGTACTTC. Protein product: CASSIDSGRSEQYF.

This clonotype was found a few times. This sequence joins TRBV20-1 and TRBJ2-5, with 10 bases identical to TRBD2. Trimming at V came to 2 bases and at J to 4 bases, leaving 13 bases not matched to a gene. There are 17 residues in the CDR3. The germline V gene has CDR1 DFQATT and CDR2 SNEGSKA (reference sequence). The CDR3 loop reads CSARRDKTSGYGETQYF. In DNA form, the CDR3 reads TGCAGTGCTAGAAGGGACAAGACTAGCGGGTATGGAGAGACCCAGTACTTC.

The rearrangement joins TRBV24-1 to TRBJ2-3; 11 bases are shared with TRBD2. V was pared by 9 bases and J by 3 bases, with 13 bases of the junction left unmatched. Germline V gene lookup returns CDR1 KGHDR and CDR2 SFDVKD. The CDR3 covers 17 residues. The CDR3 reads CATGGLAGGAVTDTQYF. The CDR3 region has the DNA TGTGCCACCGGAGGCCTAGCGGGAGGTGCGGTGACAGATACGCAGTATTTT.

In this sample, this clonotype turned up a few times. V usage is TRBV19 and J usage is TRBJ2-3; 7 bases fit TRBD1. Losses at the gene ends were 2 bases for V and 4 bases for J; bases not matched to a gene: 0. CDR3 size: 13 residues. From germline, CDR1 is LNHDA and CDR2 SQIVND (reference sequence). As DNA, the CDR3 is TGTGCCAGTAGTATACAGGGGGCAGATACGCAGTATTTT. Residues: CASSIQGADTQYF.